This T cell receptor (beta chain) emerged from a study of spatial heterogeneity in lung cancer. Overall study context: The donors, more than 55 patients with untreated early-stage non-small cell lung cancer, provided the samples. Detection consistently captured more beta-chain sequences than alpha-chain sequences.

Every TCR cDNA molecule bore its own unique molecular identifier. TCRdb re-derived calls from the 5' RACE reads in MiXCR, one entry per CDR3 protein. The sample includes about 120,000 distinct CDR3 sequences, more than 10% of them seen just once. As to time point: blood at routine non-recurrence follow-up after resection. Whole RNA, isolated from tumor, nontumor lung or frozen PBMC, was sequenced without prior sorting. The receptor was derived from a female donor with early-stage non-small cell lung cancer. The sequences come from PBMCs, collected at follow-up.

CDR3 protein: CAISVRGGTSYPNEQFF. The CDR3, as DNA: TGTGCCATCAGTGTTAGGGGGGGCACCTCCTATCCCAATGAGCAGTTCTTC. The chain combines TRBV10-3 with TRBJ2-1, with D possibly matching TRBD2 (7 bases). Trimming pared 4 bases from V and 6 bases from J, leaving 22 bases between. The CDR3 spans 17 residues. Germline V gene data show CDR1 as ENHRY and CDR2 as SYGVKD.